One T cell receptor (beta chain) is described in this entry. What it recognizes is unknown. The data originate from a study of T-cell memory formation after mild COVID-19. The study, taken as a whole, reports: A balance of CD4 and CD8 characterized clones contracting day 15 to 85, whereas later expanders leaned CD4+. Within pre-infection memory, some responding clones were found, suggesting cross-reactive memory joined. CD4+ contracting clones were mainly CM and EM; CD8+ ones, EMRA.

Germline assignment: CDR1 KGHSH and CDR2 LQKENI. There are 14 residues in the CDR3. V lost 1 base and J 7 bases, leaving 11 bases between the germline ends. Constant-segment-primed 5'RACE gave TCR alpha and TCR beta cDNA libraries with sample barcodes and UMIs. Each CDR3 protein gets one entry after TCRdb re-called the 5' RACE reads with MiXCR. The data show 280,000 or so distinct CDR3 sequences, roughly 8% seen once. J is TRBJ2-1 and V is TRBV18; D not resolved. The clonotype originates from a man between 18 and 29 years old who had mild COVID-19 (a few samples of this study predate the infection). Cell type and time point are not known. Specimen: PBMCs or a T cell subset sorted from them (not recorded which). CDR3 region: CASSPRGFKNEQFF. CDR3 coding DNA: TGTGCCAGCTCACCACGGGGTTTTAAGAATGAGCAGTTCTTC.